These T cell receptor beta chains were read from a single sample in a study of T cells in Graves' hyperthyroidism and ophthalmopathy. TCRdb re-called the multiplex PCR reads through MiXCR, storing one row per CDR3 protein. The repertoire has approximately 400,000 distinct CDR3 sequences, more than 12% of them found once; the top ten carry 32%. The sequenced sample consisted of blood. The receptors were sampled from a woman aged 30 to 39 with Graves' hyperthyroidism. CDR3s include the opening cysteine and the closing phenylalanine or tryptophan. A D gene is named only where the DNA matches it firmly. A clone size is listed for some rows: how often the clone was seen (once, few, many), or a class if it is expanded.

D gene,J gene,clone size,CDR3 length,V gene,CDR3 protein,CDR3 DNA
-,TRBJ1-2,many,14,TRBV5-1,CASSLNFDGYGYTF,TGCGCCAGCAGCTTAAATTTCGACGGCTATGGCTACACCTTC
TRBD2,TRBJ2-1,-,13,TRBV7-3,CASSLPGLVNKFF,TGTGCCAGCAGCTTACCGGGACTAGTCAATAAGTTCTTC
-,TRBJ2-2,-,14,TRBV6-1,CASLRLPGAGELFF,TGTGCCAGCCTACGACTACCAGGGGCCGGGGAGCTGTTTTTT
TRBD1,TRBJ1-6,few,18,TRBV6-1,CASSQFKIPGGDNSPLHF,TGTGCCAGCAGTCAGTTTAAGATCCCAGGGGGAGATAATTCACCCCTCCACTTT
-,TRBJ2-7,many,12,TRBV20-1,CSARWGAREQYF,TGCAGTGCGCGTTGGGGGGCGCGAGAGCAGTACTTC
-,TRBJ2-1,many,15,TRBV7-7,CASSSNSGGDNEQFF,TGTGCTAGCAGCTCCAATAGCGGAGGAGACAATGAGCAGTTCTTC
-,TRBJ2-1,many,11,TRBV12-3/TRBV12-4,CASSLMNEQFF,TGTGCCAGCAGTTTAATGAATGAGCAGTTCTTC
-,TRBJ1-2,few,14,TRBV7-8,CASSWATGTYGYTF,TGTGCCAGCAGCTGGGCCACGGGGACCTATGGCTACACCTTC
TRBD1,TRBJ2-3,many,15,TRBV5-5,CASSMVSGGTDTQYF,TGTGCCAGCAGCATGGTGTCAGGGGGAACAGATACGCAGTATTTT
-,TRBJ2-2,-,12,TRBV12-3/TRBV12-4,CASTDPAGELFF,TGTGCCAGCACCGACCCGGCCGGGGAGCTGTTTTTT
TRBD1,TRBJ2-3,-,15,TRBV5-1,CASSPTGQSTDTQYF,TGCGCCAGCAGCCCGACGGGACAGAGCACAGATACGCAGTATTTT
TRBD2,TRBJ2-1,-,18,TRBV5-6,CASSIREGGRFSYNEQFF,TGTGCCAGCAGCATAAGGGAGGGCGGGAGGTTCTCCTACAATGAGCAGTTCTTC
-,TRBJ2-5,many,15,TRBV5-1,CASSQGTSASETQYF,TGCGCCAGCAGCCAGGGGACCTCTGCATCGGAGACCCAGTACTTC
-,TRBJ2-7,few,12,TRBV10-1,CAARQRKNEQYF,TGCGCCGCCCGACAGAGGAAGAACGAGCAGTACTTC
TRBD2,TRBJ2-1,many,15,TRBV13,CASSPHRASGIEQFF,TGTGCCAGCAGCCCCCACCGGGCTAGCGGGATTGAGCAGTTCTTC
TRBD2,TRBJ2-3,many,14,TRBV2,CASRGGLAGANEYF,TGTGCCAGCAGGGGTGGACTAGCGGGAGCCAACGAGTATTTT
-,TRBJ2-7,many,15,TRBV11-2,CASSLESGDLYEQYF,TGTGCCAGCAGCTTAGAGTCAGGGGACCTCTACGAGCAGTACTTC
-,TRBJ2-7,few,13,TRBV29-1,CSASLGQGGEQYF,TGCAGCGCGAGCCTGGGGCAGGGCGGCGAGCAGTACTTC
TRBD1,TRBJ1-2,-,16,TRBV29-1,CSVGPGQGVLNYGYTF,TGCAGCGTTGGGCCGGGACAGGGAGTACTTAACTATGGCTACACCTTC
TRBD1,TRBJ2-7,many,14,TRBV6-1,CASHGRDRSYEQYF,TGTGCCAGCCACGGCCGGGACAGGTCCTACGAGCAGTACTTC
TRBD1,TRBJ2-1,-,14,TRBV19,CASSIDRGLNEQFF,TGTGCCAGTAGTATCGACAGGGGGCTTAATGAGCAGTTCTTC
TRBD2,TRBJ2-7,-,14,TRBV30,CAWTLKGGLGEQYF,TGTGCCTGGACACTTAAGGGCGGACTAGGCGAGCAGTACTTC
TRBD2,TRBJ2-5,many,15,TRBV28,CASSRGGMSGETQYF,TGTGCCAGCAGTCGGGGAGGGATGTCTGGAGAGACCCAGTACTTC
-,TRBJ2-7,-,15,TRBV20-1,CSASWYGTLAYEQYF,TGCAGTGCTAGTTGGTACGGGACCCTCGCCTACGAGCAGTACTTC
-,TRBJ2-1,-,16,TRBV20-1,CSARPDTGEGYNEQFF,TGCAGTGCTAGACCCGATACGGGAGAAGGGTACAATGAGCAGTTCTTC
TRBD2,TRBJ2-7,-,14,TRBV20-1,CSARVGTIPYEQYF,TGCAGTGCTAGGGTGGGGACTATACCATACGAGCAGTACTTC
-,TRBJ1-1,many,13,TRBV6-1,CASRTPLNTEAFF,TGTGCCAGCAGAACACCTTTGAACACTGAAGCTTTCTTT
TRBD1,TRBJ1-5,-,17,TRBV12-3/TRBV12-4,CASSPGTGGASNQPQHF,TGTGCCAGCAGCCCCGGGACAGGGGGCGCGAGCAATCAGCCCCAGCATTTT
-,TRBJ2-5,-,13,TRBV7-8,CASDPGRVETQYF,TGTGCCAGCGACCCAGGTCGGGTAGAGACCCAGTACTTC
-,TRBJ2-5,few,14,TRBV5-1,CASSRPGAWETQYF,TGCGCCAGCAGTCGCCCAGGGGCGTGGGAGACCCAGTACTTC
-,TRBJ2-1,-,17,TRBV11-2,CASSFLGSQGSYNEQFF,TGTGCCAGCAGCTTCTTAGGGAGTCAGGGCTCCTACAATGAGCAGTTCTTC
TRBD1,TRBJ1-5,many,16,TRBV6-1,CASGGGQGRANQPQHF,TGTGCCAGCGGGGGGGGACAGGGGCGAGCCAATCAGCCCCAGCATTTT
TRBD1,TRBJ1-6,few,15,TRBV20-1,CSASQGGSYNSPLHF,TGCAGTGCTAGCCAGGGGGGTTCCTATAATTCACCCCTCCACTTT
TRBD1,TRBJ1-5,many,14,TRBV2,CASSDTQGHQPQHF,TGTGCCAGCAGTGACACACAGGGGCATCAGCCCCAGCATTTT
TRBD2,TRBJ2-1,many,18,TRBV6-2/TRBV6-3,CASSSDPHPEREYNEQFF,TGTGCCAGCAGTTCTGACCCACACCCGGAGCGGGAGTACAATGAGCAGTTCTTC
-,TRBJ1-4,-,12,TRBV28,CASSFSGEKLFF,TGTGCCAGCAGTTTTTCTGGGGAAAAACTGTTTTTT
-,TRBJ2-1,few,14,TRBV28,CASSLSPSWDEQFF,TGTGCCAGCAGTTTATCCCCTAGTTGGGATGAGCAGTTCTTC
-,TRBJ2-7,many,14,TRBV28,CASGGDFSKYEQYF,TGTGCCAGCGGAGGGGACTTTTCCAAATACGAGCAGTACTTC
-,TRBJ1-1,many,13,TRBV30,CAWSPNRNTEAFF,TGTGCCTGGAGTCCAAACAGGAACACTGAAGCTTTCTTT